What follows is one T cell receptor beta chain and its context. Its antigen is currently unknown. The data belong to a study of monozygotic twins with cystic fibrosis. Assay: immunoSEQ multiplex PCR; the TCRdb copy retains only in-frame clones and omits some. The table shows about 15,000 clones, with roughly 98% occurring only once. Study conclusions and caveats: J usage was most co-twin-similar in 8 of 16 pairs, V in 13. Unrelated CF individuals shared fewer identical clonotypes than monozygotic CF twins.

CDR1 MDHEN and CDR2 SYDVKM come from the germline V gene. Trimming left V 4 bases short and J 2 bases short, with 15 bases between. The CDR3 sequence is 15 residues long. This clonotype was obtained from a girl aged 2 to 10 with cystic fibrosis. The chain has TRBV28 and TRBJ2-7, with D tentatively TRBD1 (6 bases). Specimen: blood. CDR3 sequence reads: CASSSPHGQTYEQYF. CDR3 DNA: TGTGCCAGCAGTTCCCCTCATGGACAGACCTACGAGCAGTACTTC. Based on the CDR3 plus reference TRBV28 and TRBJ2-7, the full variable domain is DVKVTQSSRYLVKRTGEKVFLECVQDMDHENMFWYRQDPGLGLRLIYFSYDVKMKEKGDIPEGYSVSREKKERFSLILESASTNQTSMYLCASSSPHGQTYEQYFGPGTRLTVT.